Included here is one T cell receptor beta chain sequence, with context. As yet, its antigen is unknown. The sample originates from a study of T cell responses to AZD1222 COVID-19 vaccine. Whole-study results and caveats: Every sample of the repertoires postdated the peak T cell response. Females outnumbered males among donors, who were mostly white British; clonal diversity was possibly underestimated. Only six AZD1222 recipients tested seropositive at baseline.

The CDR3 loop spans 13 amino acids. Germline-derived CDR1 and CDR2 are LNHDA and SQIVND (reference sequence). Deletions cut 6 bases from V and 0 bases from J, with 8 bases between. The method was immunoSEQ multiplex PCR; TCRdb's version includes in-frame clones alone and lacks a portion of them. This sample carries some 74,000 clones, nearly 90% of them seen once, and the ten largest clones take approximately 1.2%. Samples with a second dose at about 4 or about 12 weeks were pooled together. The receptor comes from an adult who received the AZD1222 COVID-19 vaccine. The chain couples TRBV19 to TRBJ1-2; D ambiguous. Sequenced material: peripheral blood, taken 28 days after the second AZD1222 dose. This CDR3 is CASRTLANYGYTF. The CDR3 bases are TGTGCCAGTAGAACTTTAGCTAACTATGGCTACACCTTC.